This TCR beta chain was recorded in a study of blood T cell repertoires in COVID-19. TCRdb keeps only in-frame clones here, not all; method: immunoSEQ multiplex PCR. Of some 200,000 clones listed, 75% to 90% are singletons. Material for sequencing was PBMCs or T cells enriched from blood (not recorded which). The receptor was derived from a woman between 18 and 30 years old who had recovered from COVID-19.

CDR3 sequence reads: CASSQGRDEQYF. CDR3 DNA sequence: TGTGCCAGCAGCCAAGGCAGGGACGAGCAGTACTTC. The chain uses TRBV3-1 (or the pseudogene TRBV3-2) and TRBJ2-7, with D maybe TRBD1 (5 bases). Per germline, CDR1 LGHDT and CDR2 YNNKEL (reference sequence). With 1 base removed from V and 5 bases from J, the gap between germline ends came to 6 bases. This CDR3 is 12 amino acids long.